This T cell receptor beta chain was sequenced during a study of breast tumors, draining lymph nodes, adjacent tissues. Notes on the study in general: Luminal-like breast cancer showed significantly greater tumor-nontumor repertoire similarity than basal-like breast cancer did. The lymph node origin of tumor T cells was framed as consistent with a hypothesis, not demonstrated.

MiXCR was run by TCRdb on the multiplex PCR reads, yielding one entry per CDR3 protein. The profile shows 150,000 to 250,000 distinct CDR3 sequences, roughly 31% of them singletons. Axillary draining lymph nodes of breast cancer patients supplied the node samples. To note about this clonotype: Its antigen is currently unknown. At one of its ends the junction is not consistent with the germline gene, which may arise from a read error.

The germline V gene has CDR1 LNHNV and CDR2 YYDKDF (reference sequence). The CDR3 contains 13 residues. Sequenced sample: axillary lymph node tissue. The origin of this receptor is a female donor with breast cancer. Some clones in this sample may be carry-over from other donors' samples. This chain links TRBV15 with TRBJ1-4; no clear D gene. CDR3 in amino acids: CATAPSLNGKLFF. CDR3 bases: TGCGCCACCGCACCTTCTCTTAATGGAAAACTGTTTTTT.